The sequence of this TCR beta chain was determined in a study of blood T cell repertoires in COVID-19. On the study more broadly: The samples span acute and convalescent COVID-19 from the United States, Italy and Spain. Sample material is recorded as cDNA or gDNA derived from T cells, B-cell-depleted T cells, or PBMCs.

This clone was detected a few times. Per the germline V gene, CDR1 is SGHAT and CDR2 is FQNNGV. Unmatched junction bases numbered 8, after V lost 9 bases and J lost 3 bases. The CDR3 runs to 14 residues. The authors' processing: Using reference gene primer amplification, nucleated cell counts were estimated. TCRdb's copy holds only in-frame clones and misses some; the assay was immunoSEQ multiplex PCR. The V and J calls and clone size are taken from that table; D and trimming were inferred from the DNA. The sample shows 70,000 to 95,000 clones, approximately 88% of them seen only once. The origin of this receptor is a man aged 65 to 79 with acute or convalescent COVID-19. V gene TRBV11-2 combines with J gene TRBJ2-1, with 7 positions matching TRBD2. The sample consisted of peripheral blood. The CDR3 reads CASAWGGDYNEQFF. For the CDR3, the DNA is TGTGCCAGTGCCTGGGGGGGTGACTACAATGAGCAGTTCTTC.